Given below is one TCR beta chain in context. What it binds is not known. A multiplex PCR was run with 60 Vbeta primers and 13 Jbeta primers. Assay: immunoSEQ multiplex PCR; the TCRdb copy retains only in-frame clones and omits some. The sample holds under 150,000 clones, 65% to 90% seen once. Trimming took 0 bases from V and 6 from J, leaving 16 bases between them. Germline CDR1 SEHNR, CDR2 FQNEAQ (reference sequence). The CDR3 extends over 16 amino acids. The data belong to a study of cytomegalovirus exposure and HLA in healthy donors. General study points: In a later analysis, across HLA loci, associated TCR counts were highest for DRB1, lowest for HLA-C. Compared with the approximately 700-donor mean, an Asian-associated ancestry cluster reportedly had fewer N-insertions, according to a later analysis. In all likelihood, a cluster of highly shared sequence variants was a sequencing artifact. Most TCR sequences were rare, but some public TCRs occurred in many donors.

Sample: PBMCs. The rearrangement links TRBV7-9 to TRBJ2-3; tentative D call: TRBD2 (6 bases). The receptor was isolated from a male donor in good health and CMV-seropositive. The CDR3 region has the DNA TGTGCCAGCAGCTTAGCGTTAGGGGACTCATACGATACGCAGTATTTT. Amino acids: CASSLALGDSYDTQYF.